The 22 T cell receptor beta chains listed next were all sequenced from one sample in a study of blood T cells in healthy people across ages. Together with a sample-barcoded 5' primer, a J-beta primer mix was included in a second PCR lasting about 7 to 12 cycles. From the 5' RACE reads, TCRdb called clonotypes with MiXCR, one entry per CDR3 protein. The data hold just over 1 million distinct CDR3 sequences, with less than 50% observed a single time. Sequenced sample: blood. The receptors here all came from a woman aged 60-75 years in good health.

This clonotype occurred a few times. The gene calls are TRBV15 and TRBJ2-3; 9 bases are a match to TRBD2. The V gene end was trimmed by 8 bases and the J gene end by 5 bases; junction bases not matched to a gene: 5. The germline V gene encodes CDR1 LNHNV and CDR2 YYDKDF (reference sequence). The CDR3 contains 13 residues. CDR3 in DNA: TGTGCCACCGCGGGAGGGCCGCGAGATACGCAGTATTTT. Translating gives CATAGGPRDTQYF.

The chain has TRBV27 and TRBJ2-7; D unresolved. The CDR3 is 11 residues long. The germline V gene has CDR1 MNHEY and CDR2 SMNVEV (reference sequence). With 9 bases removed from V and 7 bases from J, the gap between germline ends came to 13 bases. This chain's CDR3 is CASGIGNEQYF. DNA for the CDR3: TGTGCCAGTGGAATAGGCAATGAGCAGTACTTC.

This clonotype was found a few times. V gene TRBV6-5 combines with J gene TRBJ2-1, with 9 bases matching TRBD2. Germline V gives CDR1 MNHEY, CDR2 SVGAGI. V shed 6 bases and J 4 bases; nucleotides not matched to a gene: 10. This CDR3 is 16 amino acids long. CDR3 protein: CASSRTGTSHYNEQFF. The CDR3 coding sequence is TGTGCCAGCAGCCGAACCGGGACTAGCCATTACAATGAGCAGTTCTTC.

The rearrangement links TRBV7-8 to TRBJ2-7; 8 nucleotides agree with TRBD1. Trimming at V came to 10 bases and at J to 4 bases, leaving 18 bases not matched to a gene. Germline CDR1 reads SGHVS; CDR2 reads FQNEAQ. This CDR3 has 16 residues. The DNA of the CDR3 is TGTGCCAACAGTTCGGACCCAGGGGGCGCCCCGTACGAGCAGTACTTC. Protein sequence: CANSSDPGGAPYEQYF.

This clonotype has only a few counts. CDR3 coding DNA: TGTGCCAGCAGATCGGTGTGGGGGGATAATGAGCAGTTCTTC. Translated, it gives CASRSVWGDNEQFF. The chain joins TRBV25-1 to TRBJ2-1, with D possibly being TRBD2 (6 bases). The CDR3 is 14 residues long. V was trimmed by 6 bases and J by 7 bases, leaving 16 bases between them. Germline V gene sequence: CDR1 MGHDK, CDR2 SYGVNS.

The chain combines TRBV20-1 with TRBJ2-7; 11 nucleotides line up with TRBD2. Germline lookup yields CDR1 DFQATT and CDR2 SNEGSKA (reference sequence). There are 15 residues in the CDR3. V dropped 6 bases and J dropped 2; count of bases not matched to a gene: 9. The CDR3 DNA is TGCAGTGCAACCGATAGCGGGAGGGCCACCTACGAGCAGTACTTC. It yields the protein CSATDSGRATYEQYF.

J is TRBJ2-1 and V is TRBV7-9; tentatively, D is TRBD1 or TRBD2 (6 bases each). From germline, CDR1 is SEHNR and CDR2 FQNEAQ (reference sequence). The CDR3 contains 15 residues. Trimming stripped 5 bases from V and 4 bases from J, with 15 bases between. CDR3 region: CASSLEGGQYNEQFF. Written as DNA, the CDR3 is TGTGCCAGCAGCCTCGAGGGGGGTCAGTACAATGAGCAGTTCTTC.

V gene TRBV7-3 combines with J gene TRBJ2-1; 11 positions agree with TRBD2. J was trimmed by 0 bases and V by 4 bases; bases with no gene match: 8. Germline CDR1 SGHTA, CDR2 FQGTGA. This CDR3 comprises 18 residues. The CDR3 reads CASSSGLAEISSYNEQFF. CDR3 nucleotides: TGTGCCAGCAGCTCGGGACTAGCGGAAATAAGCTCCTACAATGAGCAGTTCTTC.

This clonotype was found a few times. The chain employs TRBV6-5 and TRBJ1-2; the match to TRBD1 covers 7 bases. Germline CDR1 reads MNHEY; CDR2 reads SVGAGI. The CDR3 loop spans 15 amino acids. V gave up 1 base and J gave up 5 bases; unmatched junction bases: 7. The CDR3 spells CASSYYEGAPYGYTF. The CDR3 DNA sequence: TGTGCCAGCAGTTACTATGAGGGGGCCCCATATGGCTACACCTTC.

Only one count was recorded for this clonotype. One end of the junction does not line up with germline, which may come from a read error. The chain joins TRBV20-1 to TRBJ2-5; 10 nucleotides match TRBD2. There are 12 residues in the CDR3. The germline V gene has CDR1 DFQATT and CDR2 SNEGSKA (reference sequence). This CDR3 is CSVRTSGNKQYF. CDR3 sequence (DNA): TGCAGTGTTAGAACTAGCGGGAACAAGCAGTACTTC.

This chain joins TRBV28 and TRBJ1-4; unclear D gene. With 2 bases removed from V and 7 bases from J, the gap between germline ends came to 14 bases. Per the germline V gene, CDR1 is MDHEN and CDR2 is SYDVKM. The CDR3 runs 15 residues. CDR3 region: CASSLIGGTGEKLFF. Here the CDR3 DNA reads TGTGCCAGCAGTTTAATAGGTGGTACTGGTGAAAAACTGTTTTTT.

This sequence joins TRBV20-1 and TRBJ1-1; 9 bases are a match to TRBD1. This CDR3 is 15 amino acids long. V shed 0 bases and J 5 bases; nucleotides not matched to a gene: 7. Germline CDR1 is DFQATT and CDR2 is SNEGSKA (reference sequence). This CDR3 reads CSARDYRGLRTEAFF. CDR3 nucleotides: TGCAGTGCTAGAGATTACAGGGGGCTGAGGACTGAAGCTTTCTTT.

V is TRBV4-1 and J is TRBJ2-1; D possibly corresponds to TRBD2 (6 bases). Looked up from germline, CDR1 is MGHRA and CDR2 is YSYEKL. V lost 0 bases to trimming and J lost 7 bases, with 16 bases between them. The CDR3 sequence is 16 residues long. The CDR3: CASSQEEGGVWNEQFF. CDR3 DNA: TGCGCCAGCAGCCAAGAGGAGGGAGGCGTATGGAATGAGCAGTTCTTC.

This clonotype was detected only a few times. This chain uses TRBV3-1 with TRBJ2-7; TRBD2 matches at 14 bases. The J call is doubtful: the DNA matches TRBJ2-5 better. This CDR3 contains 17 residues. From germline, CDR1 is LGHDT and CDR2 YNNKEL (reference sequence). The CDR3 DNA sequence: TGTGCCAGCAGCCGTCCGGGACTAGCGGGAGCCGGTGAGACCCAGTACTTC. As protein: CASSRPGLAGAGETQYF.

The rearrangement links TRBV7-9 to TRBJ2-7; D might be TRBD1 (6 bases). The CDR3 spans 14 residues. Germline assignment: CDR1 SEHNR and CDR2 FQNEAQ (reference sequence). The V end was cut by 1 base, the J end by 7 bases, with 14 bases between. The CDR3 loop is CASSLVQGWNEQYF. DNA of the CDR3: TGTGCCAGCAGCTTAGTACAGGGATGGAATGAGCAGTACTTC.

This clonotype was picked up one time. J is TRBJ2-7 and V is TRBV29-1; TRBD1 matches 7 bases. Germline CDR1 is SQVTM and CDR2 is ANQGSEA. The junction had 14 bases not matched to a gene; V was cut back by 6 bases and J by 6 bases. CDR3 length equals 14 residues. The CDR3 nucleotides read TGCAGCGTCGACCGACAGGGTGAATCGAGCGAGCAGTACTTC. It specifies CSVDRQGESSEQYF.

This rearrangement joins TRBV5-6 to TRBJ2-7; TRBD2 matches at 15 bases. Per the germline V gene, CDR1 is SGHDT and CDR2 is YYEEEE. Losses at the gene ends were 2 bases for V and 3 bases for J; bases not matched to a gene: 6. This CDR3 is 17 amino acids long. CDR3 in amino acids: CASSFRTSGRAGYEQYF. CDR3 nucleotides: TGTGCCAGCAGCTTCCGGACTAGCGGGAGGGCCGGCTACGAGCAGTACTTC.

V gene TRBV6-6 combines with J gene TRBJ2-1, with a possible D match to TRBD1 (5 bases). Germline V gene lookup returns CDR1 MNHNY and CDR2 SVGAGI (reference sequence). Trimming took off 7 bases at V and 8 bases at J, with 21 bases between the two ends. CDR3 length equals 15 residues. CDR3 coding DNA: TGTGCCAGCACCCAAACAGGCCACCTTCACTATGAGCAGTTCTTC. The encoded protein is CASTQTGHLHYEQFF.

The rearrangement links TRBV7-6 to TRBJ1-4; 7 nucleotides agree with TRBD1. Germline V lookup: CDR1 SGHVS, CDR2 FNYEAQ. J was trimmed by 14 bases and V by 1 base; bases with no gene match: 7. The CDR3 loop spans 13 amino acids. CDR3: CASSLGPGTVLFF. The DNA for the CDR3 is TGTGCCAGCAGCTTAGGACCCGGGACAGTCCTGTTTTTT. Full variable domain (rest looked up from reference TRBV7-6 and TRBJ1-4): GAGVSQSPRYKVTKRGQDVALRCDPISGHVSLYWYRQALGQGPEFLTYFNYEAQQDKSGLPNDRFSAERPEGSISTLTIQRTEQRDSAMYRCASSLGPGTVLFFGSGTQLSVL.

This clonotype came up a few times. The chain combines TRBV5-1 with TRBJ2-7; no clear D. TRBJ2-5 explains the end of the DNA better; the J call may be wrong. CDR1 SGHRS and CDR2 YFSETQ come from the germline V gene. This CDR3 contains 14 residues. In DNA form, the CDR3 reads TGCGCCAGCAGCTTGGCCGACCAAGGGGAGACCCAGTACTTC. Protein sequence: CASSLADQGETQYF.

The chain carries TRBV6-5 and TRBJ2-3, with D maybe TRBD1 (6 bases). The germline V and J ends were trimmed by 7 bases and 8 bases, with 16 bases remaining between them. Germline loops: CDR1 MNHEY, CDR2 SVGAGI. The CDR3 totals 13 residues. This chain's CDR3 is CASTYGGRGTQYF. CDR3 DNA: TGTGCCAGCACCTATGGGGGCCGCGGTACGCAGTATTTT.

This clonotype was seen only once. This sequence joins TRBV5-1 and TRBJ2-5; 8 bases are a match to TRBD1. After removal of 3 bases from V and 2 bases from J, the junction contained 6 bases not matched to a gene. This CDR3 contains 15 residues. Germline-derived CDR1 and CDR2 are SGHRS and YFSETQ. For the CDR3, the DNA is TGCGCCAGCAGCTCCAGACAGGGGTGGCAAGAGACCCAGTACTTC. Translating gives CASSSRQGWQETQYF.